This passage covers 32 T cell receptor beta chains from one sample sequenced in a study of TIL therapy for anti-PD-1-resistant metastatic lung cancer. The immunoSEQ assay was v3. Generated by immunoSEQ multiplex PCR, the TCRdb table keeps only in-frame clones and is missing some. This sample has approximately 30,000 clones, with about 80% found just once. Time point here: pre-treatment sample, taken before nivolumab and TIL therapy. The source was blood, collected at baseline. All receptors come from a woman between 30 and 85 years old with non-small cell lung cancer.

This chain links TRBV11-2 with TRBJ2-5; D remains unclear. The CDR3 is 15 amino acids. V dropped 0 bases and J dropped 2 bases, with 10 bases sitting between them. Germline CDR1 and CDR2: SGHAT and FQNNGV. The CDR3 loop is CASSLDSRRQETQYF. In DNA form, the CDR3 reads TGTGCCAGCAGCTTAGATTCGCGGCGGCAAGAGACCCAGTACTTC.

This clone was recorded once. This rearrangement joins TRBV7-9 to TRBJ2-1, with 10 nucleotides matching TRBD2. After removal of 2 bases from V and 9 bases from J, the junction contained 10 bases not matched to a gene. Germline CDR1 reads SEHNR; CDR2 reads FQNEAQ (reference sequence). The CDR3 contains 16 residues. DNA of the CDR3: TGTGCCAGCAGCTTACAGGGGCCCACTAGCGGGATTGAGCAGTTCTTC. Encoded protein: CASSLQGPTSGIEQFF.

Here the CDR3 reads CASSGGLGRNQPQHF. DNA of the CDR3: TGTGCCAGCAGTGGGGGGTTGGGACGTAATCAGCCCCAGCATTTT. V and J are TRBV2 and TRBJ1-5, with a weak D call TRBD1 (5 bases). The CDR3 loop spans 15 amino acids. V was trimmed by 4 bases and J by 4 bases, leaving 14 bases between them. Germline assignment: CDR1 SNHLY and CDR2 FYNNEI.

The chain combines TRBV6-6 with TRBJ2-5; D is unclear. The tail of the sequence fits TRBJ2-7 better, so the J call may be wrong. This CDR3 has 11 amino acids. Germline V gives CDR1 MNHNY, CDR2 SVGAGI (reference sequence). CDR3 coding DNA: TGTGCCAGCACCGACCGACACGAGCAGTACTTC. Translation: CASTDRHEQYF.

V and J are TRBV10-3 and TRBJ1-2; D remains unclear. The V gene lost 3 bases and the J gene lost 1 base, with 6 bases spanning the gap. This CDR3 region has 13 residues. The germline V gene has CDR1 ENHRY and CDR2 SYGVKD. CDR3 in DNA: TGTGCCATCAGTGAATCATATAACTATGGCTACACCTTC. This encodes CAISESYNYGYTF.

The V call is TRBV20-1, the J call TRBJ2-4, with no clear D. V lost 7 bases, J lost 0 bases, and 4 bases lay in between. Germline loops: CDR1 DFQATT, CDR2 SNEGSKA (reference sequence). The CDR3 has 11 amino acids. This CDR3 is CSGLAKNIQYF. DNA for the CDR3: TGCAGTGGACTAGCCAAAAACATTCAGTACTTC.

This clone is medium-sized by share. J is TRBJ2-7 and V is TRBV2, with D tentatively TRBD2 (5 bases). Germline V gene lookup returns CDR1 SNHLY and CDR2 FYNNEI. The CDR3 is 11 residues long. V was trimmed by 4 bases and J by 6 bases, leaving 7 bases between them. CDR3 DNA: TGTGCCAGCAGTGTGGGGAGCGAGCAGTACTTC. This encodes CASSVGSEQYF.

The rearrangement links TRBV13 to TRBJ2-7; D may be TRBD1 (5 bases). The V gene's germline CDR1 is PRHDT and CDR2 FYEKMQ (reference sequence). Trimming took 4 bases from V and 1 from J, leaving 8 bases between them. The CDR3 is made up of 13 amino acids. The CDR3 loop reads CASSWGRSYEQYF. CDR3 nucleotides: TGTGCCAGCAGCTGGGGCAGGTCCTACGAGCAGTACTTC.

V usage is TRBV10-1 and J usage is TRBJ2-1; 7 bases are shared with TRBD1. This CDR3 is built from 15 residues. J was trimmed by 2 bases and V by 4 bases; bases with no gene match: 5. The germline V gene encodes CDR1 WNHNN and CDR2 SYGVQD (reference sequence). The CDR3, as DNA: TGCGCCAGCAGTGGGACAGGAAAAGCCTACAATGAGCAGTTCTTC. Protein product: CASSGTGKAYNEQFF.

CDR3 in DNA: TGTGCCAGCAGTTCTGGCGGGAGGACCTACGAGCAGTACTTC. Amino acids: CASSSGGRTYEQYF. The gene calls are TRBV6-5 and TRBJ2-7, with 8 bases identical to TRBD2. The CDR3 is made up of 14 amino acids. CDR1 is MNHEY and CDR2 is SVGAGI in the germline V gene. Germline trimming cut 4 bases from V and 2 bases from J; bases unmatched to any gene: 4.

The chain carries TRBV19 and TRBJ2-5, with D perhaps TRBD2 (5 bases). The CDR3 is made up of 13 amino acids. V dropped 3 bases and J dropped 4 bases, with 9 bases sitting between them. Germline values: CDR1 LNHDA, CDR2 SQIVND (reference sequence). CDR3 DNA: TGTGCCAGTAGTATGGCGGGTTTAGAGACCCAGTACTTC. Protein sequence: CASSMAGLETQYF.

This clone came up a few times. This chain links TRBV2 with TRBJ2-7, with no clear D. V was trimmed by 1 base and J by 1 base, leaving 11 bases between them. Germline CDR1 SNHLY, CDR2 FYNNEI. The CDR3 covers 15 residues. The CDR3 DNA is TGTGCCAGCAGTGAAGTAGGCAGCTTATCCTACGAGCAGTACTTC. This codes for CASSEVGSLSYEQYF.

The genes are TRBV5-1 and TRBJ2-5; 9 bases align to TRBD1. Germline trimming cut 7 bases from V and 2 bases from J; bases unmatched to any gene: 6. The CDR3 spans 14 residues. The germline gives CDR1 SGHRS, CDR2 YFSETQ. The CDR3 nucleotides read TGCGCCAGCTTCCGAGGGACAGGGCAAGAGACCCAGTACTTC. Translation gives CASFRGTGQETQYF. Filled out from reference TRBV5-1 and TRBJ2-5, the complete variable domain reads KAGVTQTPRYLIKTRGQQVTLSCSPISGHRSVSWYQQTPGQGLQFLFEYFSETQRNKGNFPGRFSGRQFSNSRSEMNVSTLELGDSALYLCASFRGTGQETQYFGPGTRLLVL.

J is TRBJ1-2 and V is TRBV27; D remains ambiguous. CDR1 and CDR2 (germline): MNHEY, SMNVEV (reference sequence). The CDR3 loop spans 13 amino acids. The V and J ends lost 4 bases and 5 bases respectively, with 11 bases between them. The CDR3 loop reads CASSSGGEYGYTF. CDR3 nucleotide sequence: TGTGCCAGCAGTTCCGGCGGGGAATATGGCTACACCTTC.

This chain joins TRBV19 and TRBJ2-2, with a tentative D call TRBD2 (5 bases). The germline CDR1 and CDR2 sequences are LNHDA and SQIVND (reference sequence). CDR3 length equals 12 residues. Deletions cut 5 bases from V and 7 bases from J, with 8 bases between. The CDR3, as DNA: TGTGCCAGTAGTCACCGGGGCGGGGAGCTGTTTTTT. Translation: CASSHRGGELFF.

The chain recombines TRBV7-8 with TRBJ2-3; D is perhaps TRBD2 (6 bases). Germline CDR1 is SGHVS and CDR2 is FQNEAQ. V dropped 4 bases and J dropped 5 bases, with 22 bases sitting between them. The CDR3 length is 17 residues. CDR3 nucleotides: TGTGCCAGCAGCTCCCCCGGTGGGGGAGGAGAAGGAGATACGCAGTATTTT. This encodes CASSSPGGGGEGDTQYF.

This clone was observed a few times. CDR3 DNA: TGTGCCAGCAGCTCGGAAAACCCCAGGAACACTGAAGCTTTCTTT. It codes for CASSSENPRNTEAFF. The gene calls are TRBV5-4 and TRBJ1-1; D ambiguous. V was clipped by 3 bases and J by 1 base, with 13 bases between them. CDR1 and CDR2 (germline): SGHNT, YYREEE (reference sequence). This CDR3 has 15 amino acids.

CDR3 residues: CASSLSAYNEQFF. CDR3 nucleotide sequence: TGTGCCAGCAGTTTATCGGCCTACAATGAGCAGTTCTTC. The J gene is TRBJ2-1, the V gene TRBV28; D gene ambiguous. Looked up from germline, CDR1 is MDHEN and CDR2 is SYDVKM. This CDR3 comprises 13 residues. The V end was cut by 1 base, the J end by 2 bases, with 3 bases between.

This CDR3 is CASSLEASRYNEQFF. CDR3 nucleotide sequence: TGTGCCAGCAGTTTGGAGGCTAGCCGTTACAATGAGCAGTTCTTC. J is TRBJ2-1 and V is TRBV27; TRBD2 is a possible D gene (5 bases). Germline V gene data show CDR1 as MNHEY and CDR2 as SMNVEV (reference sequence). Trimming stripped 3 bases from V and 4 bases from J, with 13 bases between. The CDR3 contains 15 residues.

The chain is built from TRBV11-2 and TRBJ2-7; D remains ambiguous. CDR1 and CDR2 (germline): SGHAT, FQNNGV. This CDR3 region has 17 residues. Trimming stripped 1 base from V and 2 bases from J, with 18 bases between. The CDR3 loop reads CASSLGGMERPAYEQYF. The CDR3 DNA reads TGTGCCAGCAGCTTAGGCGGTATGGAACGGCCCGCCTACGAGCAGTACTTC.

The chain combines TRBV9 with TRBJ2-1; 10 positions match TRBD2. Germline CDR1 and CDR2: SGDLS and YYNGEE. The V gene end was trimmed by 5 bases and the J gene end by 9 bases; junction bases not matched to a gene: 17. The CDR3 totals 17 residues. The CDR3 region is CASRRSGGIRSGGEQFF. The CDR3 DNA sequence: TGTGCCAGCAGGCGTAGCGGGGGGATTCGATCGGGTGGTGAGCAGTTCTTC.

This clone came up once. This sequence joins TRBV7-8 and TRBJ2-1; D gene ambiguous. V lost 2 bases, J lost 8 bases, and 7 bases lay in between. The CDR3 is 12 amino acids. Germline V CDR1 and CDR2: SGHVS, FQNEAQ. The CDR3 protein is CASSLTLDEQFF. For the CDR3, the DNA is TGTGCCAGCAGCTTAACGCTTGATGAGCAGTTCTTC.

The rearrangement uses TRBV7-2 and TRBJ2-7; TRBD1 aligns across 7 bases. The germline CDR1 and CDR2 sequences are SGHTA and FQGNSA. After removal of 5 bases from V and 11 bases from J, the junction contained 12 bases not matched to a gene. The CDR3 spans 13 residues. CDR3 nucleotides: TGTGCCAGCAGCCGCACGAGTTGGGACAGCGAGTACTTC. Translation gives CASSRTSWDSEYF.

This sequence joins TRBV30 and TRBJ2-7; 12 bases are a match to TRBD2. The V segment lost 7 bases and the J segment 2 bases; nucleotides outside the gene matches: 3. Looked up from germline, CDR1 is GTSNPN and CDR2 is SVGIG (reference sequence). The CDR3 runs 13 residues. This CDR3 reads CASWTSGTYEQYF. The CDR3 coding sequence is TGTGCCTCTTGGACTAGCGGGACCTACGAGCAGTACTTC.

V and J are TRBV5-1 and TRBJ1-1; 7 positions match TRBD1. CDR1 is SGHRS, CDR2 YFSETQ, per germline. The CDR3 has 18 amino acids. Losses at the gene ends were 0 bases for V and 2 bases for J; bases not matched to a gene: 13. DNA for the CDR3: TGCGCCAGCAGCTTGGTTTCTTCCGAGACAGGGTTAAACACTGAAGCTTTCTTT. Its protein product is CASSLVSSETGLNTEAFF. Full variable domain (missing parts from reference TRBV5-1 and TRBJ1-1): KAGVTQTPRYLIKTRGQQVTLSCSPISGHRSVSWYQQTPGQGLQFLFEYFSETQRNKGNFPGRFSGRQFSNSRSEMNVSTLELGDSALYLCASSLVSSETGLNTEAFFGQGTRLTVV.

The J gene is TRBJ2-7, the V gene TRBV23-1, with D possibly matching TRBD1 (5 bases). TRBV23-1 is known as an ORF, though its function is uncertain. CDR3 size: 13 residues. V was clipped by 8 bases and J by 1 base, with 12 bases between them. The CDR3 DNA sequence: TGCGCCAGCCACACCACAGGATCCTACGAGCAGTACTTC. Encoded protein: CASHTTGSYEQYF.

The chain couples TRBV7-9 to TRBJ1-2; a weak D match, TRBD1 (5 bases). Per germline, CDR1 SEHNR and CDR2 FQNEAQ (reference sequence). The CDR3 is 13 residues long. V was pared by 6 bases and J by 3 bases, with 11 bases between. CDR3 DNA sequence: TGTGCCAGCAGTTCTTGGGGGGACTATGGCTACACCTTC. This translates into CASSSWGDYGYTF. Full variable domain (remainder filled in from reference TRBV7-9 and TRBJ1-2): DTGVSQNPRHKITKRGQNVTFRCDPISEHNRLYWYRQTLGQGPEFLTYFQNEAQLEKSRLLSDRFSAERPKGSFSTLEIQRTEQGDSAMYLCASSSWGDYGYTFGSGTRLTVV.

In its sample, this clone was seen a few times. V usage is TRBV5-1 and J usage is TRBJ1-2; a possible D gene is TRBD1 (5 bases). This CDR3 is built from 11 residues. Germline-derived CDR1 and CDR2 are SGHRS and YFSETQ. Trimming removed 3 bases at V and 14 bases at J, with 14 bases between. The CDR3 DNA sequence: TGCGCCAGCAGCTCGACCGGGACTTATACCTTC. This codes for CASSSTGTYTF.

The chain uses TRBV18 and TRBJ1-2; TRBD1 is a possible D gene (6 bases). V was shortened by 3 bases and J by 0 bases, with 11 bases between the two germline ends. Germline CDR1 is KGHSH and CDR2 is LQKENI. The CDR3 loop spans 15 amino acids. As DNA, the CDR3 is TGTGCCAGCTCACCCACAGGGACTTCTAACTATGGCTACACCTTC. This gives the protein CASSPTGTSNYGYTF.

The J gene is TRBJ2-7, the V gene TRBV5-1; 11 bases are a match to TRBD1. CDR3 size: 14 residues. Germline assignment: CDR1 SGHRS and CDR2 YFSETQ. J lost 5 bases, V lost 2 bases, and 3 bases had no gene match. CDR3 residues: CASSFLGQGDEQYF. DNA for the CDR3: TGCGCCAGCAGCTTCTTGGGACAGGGGGACGAGCAGTACTTC.

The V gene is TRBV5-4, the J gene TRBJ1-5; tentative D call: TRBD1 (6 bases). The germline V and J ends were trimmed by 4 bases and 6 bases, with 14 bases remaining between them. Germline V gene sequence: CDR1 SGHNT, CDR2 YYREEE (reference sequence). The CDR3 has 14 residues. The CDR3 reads CASSPGEGRQPQHF. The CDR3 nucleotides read TGTGCCAGCAGCCCAGGGGAGGGGCGTCAGCCCCAGCATTTT.

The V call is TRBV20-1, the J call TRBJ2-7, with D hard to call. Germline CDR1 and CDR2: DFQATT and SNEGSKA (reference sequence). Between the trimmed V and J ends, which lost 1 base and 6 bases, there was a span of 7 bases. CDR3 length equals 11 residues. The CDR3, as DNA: TGCAGTGCTAGAGCTCCCATCGAGCAGTACTTC. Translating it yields CSARAPIEQYF.